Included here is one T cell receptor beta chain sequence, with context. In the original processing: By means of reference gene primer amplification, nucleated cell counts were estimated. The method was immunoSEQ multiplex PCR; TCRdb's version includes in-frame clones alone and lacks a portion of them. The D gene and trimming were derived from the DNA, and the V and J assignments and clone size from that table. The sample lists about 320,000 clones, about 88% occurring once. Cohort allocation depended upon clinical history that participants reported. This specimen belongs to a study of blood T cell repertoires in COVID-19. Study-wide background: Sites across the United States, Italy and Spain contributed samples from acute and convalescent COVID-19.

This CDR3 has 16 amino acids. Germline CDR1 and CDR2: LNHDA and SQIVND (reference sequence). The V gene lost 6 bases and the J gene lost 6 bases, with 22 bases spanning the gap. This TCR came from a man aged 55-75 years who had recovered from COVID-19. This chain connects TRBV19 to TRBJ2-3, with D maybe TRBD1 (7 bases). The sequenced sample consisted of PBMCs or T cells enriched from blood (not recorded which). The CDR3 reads CASRDQGGLVSDTQYF. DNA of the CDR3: TGTGCCAGTAGGGATCAGGGGGGCCTCGTATCCGATACGCAGTATTTT.